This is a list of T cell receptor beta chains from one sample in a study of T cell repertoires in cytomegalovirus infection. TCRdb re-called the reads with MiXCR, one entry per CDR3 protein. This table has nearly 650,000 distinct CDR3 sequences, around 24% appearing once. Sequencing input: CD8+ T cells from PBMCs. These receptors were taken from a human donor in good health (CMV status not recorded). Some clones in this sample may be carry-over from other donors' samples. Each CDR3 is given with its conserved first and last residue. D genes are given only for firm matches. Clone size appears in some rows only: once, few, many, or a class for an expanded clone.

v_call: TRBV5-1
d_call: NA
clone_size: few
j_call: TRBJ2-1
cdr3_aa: CASSLEKPYNEQFF
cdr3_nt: TGCGCCAGCAGCTTGGAGAAGCCGTACAATGAGCAGTTCTTC

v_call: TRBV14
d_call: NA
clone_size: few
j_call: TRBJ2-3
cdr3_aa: CASSQPAGTSTLLNTQYF
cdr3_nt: TGTGCCAGCAGCCAGCCCGCGGGGACTTCGACACTCTTGAATACGCAGTATTTT

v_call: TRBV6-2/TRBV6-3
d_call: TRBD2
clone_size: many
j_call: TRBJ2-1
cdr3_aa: CASIAGGLIRNEQFF
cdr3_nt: TGTGCCAGCATAGCGGGGGGGCTCATCCGGAATGAGCAGTTCTTC

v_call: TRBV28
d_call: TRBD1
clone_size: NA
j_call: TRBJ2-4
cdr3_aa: CASRGRQGAQNIQYF
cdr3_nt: TGTGCCAGCAGGGGACGACAGGGGGCCCAAAACATTCAGTACTTC

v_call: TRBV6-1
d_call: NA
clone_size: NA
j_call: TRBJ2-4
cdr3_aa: CASSDGPIQYF
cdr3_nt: TGTGCCAGCAGTGATGGACCTATTCAGTACTTC

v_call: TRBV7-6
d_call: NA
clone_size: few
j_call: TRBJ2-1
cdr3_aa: CASSLVQRLTPHNEQFF
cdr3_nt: TGTGCCAGCAGCTTAGTTCAGCGGCTAACTCCCCACAATGAGCAGTTCTTC

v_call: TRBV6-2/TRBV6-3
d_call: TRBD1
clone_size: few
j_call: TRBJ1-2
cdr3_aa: CASKKGAGGTYGYTF
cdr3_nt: TGTGCCAGCAAGAAGGGGGCAGGAGGAACCTATGGCTACACCTTC

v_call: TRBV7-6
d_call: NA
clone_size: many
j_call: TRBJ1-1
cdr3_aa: CASSLYPGKAPEAFF
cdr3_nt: TGTGCCAGCAGCTTATATCCCGGGAAAGCTCCTGAAGCTTTCTTT

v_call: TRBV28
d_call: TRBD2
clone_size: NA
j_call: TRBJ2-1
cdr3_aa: CASSPTSGGLKEQFF
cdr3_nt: TGTGCCAGCAGTCCCACTAGCGGGGGATTGAAAGAGCAGTTCTTC

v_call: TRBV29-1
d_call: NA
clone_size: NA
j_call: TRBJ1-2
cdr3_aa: CSAEGRYYGYTF
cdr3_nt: TGCAGCGCTGAGGGACGGTACTATGGCTACACCTTC

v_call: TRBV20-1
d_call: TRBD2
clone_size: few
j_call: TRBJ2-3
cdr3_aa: CSASGAGDTDTQYF
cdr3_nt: TGCAGTGCTAGTGGAGCGGGGGACACAGATACGCAGTATTTT

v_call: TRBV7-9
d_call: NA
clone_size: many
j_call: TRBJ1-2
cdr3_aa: CASSLAGPRDNGYTF
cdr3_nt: TGTGCCAGCAGCTTAGCGGGACCCAGGGACAATGGCTACACCTTC

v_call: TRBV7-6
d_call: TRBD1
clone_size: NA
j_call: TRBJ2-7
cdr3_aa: CASSLEGTVDPYEQYF
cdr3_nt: TGTGCCAGCAGCTTAGAGGGGACAGTCGACCCCTACGAGCAGTACTTC

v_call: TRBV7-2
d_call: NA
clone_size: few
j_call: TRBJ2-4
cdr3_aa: CASSLVLRTKNIQYF
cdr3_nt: TGTGCCAGCAGCTTAGTTTTAAGAACCAAAAACATTCAGTACTTC

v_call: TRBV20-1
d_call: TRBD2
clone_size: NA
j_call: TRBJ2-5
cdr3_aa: CSASLLAGDLGETQYF
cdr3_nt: TGCAGTGCCTCCTTACTAGCGGGGGATCTAGGAGAGACCCAGTACTTC

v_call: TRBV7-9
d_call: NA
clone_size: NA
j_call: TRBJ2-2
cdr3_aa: CASSWRRGTGELFF
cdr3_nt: TGTGCCAGCAGCTGGAGACGGGGCACCGGGGAGCTGTTTTTT

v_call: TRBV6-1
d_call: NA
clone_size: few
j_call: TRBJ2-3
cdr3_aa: CASLERDLTDTQYF
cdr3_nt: TGTGCCAGCCTCGAGAGGGATCTTACAGATACGCAGTATTTT

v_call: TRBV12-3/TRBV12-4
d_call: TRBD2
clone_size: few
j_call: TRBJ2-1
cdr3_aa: CASSSPASGGGNEQFF
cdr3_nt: TGTGCCAGCAGTTCCCCCGCTAGCGGGGGAGGGAATGAGCAGTTCTTC

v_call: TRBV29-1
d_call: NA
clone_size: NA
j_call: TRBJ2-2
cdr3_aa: CSVEKPQGSPTPGELFF
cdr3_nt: TGCAGCGTTGAAAAGCCCCAGGGAAGCCCCACCCCCGGGGAGCTGTTTTTT

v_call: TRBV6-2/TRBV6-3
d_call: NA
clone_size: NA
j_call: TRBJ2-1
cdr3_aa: CASSYSSRGPFF
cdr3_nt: TGTGCCAGCAGTTACTCGAGCCGCGGTCCGTTCTTC

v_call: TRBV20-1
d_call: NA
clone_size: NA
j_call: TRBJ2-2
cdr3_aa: CSARETGSTGELFF
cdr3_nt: TGCAGTGCTCGGGAAACAGGGAGCACCGGGGAGCTGTTTTTT

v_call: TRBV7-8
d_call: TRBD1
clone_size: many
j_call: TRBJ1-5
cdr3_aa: CASSLVWGQLNQPQHF
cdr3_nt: TGTGCCAGCAGCTTAGTATGGGGACAGCTAAATCAGCCCCAGCATTTT

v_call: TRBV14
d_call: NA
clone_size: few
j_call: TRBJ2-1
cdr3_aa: CASSQDRRTVYNEQFF
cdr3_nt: TGTGCCAGCAGCCAAGATCGGCGGACAGTCTACAATGAGCAGTTCTTC

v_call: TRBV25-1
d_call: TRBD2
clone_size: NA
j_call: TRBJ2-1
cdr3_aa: CASSESAGTSGYNEQFF
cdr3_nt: TGTGCCAGCAGTGAGTCTGCCGGGACTAGCGGGTACAATGAGCAGTTCTTC

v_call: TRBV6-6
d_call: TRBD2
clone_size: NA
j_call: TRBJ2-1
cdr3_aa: CASSNAGGAYNEQFF
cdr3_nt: TGTGCCAGCAGTAACGCGGGAGGGGCCTACAATGAGCAGTTCTTC

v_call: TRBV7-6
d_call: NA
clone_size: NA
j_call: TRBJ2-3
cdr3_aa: CVSSLARPPTDTQYF
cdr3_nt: TGTGTCAGCAGCTTAGCGCGGCCACCCACAGATACGCAGTATTTT

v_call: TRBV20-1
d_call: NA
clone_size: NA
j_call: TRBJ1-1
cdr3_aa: CSESPPVDRPNTEAFF
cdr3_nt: TGCAGTGAATCCCCCCCCGTAGACAGGCCGAACACTGAAGCTTTCTTT

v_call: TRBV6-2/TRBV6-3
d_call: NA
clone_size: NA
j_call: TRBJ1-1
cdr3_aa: CASSWDINTEAFF
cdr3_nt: TGTGCCAGCAGTTGGGACATCAACACTGAAGCTTTCTTT

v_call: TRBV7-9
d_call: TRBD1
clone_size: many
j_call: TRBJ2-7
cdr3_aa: CASSPQGAGNEQYF
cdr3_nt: TGTGCCAGCAGCCCACAGGGGGCAGGAAACGAGCAGTACTTC

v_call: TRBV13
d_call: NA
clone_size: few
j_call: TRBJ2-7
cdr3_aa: CASSLSRREQYF
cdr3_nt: TGTGCCAGCAGCTTATCCCGGAGGGAGCAGTACTTC

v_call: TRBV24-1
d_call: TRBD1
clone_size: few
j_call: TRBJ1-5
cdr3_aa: CATSPTGGQPQHF
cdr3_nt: TGTGCCACCAGTCCTACAGGGGGACAGCCCCAGCATTTT

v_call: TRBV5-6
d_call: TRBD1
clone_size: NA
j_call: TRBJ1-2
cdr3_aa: CASSARGQPGGYTF
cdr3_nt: TGTGCCAGCAGCGCACGGGGACAGCCAGGGGGCTACACCTTC

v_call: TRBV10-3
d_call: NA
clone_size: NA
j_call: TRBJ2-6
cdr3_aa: CAISDPGSGANVLTF
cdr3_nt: TGTGCCATCAGTGACCCGGGGTCTGGGGCCAACGTCCTGACTTTC

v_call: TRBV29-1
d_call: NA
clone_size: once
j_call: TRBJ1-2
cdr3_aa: CSALDGARGYTF
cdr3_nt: TGCAGCGCTCTAGACGGGGCGAGGGGCTACACCTTC

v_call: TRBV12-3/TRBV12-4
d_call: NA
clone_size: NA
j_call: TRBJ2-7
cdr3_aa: CASSFHQSYEQYF
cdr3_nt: TGTGCCAGCAGTTTCCATCAAAGCTACGAGCAGTACTTC

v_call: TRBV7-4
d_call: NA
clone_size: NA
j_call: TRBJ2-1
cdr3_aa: CASSPSVGYNEQFF
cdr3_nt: TGTGCCAGCAGCCCTTCTGTCGGTTACAATGAGCAGTTCTTC

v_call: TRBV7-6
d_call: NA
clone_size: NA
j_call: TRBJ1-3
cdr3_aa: CALVVSGTIYF
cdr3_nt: TGTGCGCTCGTAGTCTCTGGCACCATATATTTT

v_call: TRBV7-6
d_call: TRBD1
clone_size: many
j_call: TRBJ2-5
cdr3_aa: CASSRTWTGNQETQYF
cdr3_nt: TGTGCCAGCAGCCGTACCTGGACAGGGAATCAAGAGACCCAGTACTTC

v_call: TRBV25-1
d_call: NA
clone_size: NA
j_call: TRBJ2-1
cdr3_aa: CASSEWGTNNEQFF
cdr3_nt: TGTGCCAGCAGTGAATGGGGGACGAACAATGAGCAGTTCTTC

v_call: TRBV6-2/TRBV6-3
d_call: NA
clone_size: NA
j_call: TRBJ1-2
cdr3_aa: CASGHYTF
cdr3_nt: TGTGCCAGCGGTCACTACACCTTC

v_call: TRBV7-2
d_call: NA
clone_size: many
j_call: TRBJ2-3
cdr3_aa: CASSPHWRGVTDTQYF
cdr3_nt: TGTGCCAGCAGCCCCCACTGGCGGGGAGTTACAGATACGCAGTATTTT

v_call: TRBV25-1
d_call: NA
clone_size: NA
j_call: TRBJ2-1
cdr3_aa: CASSGDKQRYNEQFF
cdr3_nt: TGTGCCAGCAGTGGGGACAAACAAAGGTACAATGAGCAGTTCTTC

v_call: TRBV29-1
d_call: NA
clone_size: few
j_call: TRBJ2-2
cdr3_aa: CSGRENGELFF
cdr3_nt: TGCAGCGGCAGGGAGAACGGGGAGCTGTTTTTT

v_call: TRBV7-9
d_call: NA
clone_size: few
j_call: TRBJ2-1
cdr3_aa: CASRGGDRSSYNEQFF
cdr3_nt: TGTGCCAGCAGGGGGGGTGACCGAAGCTCCTACAATGAGCAGTTCTTC

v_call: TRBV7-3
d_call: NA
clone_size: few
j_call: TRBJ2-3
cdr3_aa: CASSLKGGRTDTQYF
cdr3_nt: TGTGCCAGCAGCTTAAAGGGGGGCCGCACAGATACGCAGTATTTT

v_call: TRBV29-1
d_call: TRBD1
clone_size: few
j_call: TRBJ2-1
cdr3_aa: CSGWTGGLNEQFF
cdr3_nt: TGCAGCGGGTGGACAGGGGGGCTCAATGAGCAGTTCTTC

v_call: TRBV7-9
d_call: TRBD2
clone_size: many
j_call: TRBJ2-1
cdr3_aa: CASSLPGTSGGIEQFF
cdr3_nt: TGTGCCAGCAGCTTACCCGGGACTAGCGGGGGTATTGAGCAGTTCTTC

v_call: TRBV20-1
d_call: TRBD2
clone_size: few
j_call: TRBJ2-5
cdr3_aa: CSARDRGLAVQETQYF
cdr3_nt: TGCAGTGCTAGAGATCGCGGACTAGCGGTACAAGAGACCCAGTACTTC

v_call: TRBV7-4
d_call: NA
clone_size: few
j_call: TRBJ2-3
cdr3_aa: CASSPPQGSSTDTQYF
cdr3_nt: TGTGCCAGCAGCCCCCCCCAGGGCAGTAGCACAGATACGCAGTATTTT

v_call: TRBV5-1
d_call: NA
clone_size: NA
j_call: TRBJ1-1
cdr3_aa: CASSWTGSGGTEAFF
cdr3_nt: TGCGCCAGCAGCTGGACGGGGTCCGGGGGCACTGAAGCTTTCTTT

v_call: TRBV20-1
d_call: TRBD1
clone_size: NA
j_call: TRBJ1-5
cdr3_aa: CSAVKQGTSQPQHF
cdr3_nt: TGCAGTGCTGTTAAACAGGGGACGTCTCAGCCCCAGCATTTT

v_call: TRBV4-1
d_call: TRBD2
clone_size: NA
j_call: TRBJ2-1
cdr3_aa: CASRQTRGGEYNEQFF
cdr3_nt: TGCGCCAGCAGACAGACGCGGGGGGGCGAGTACAATGAGCAGTTCTTC

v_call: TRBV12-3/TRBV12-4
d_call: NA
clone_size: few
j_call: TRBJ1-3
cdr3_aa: CASSQTLTGNTIYF
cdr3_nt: TGTGCCAGCAGCCAAACATTGACTGGAAACACCATATATTTT

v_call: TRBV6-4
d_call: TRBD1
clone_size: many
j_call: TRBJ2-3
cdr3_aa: CASSDTRGRTDTQYF
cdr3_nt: TGTGCCAGCAGTGACACCAGGGGGCGCACAGATACGCAGTATTTT

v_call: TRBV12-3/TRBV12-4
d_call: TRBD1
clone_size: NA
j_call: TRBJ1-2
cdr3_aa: CASTPDRDLGYTF
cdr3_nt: TGTGCCAGCACCCCGGACAGGGACCTGGGCTACACCTTC

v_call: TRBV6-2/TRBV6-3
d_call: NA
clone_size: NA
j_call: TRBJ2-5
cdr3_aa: CASNLGGLEETQYF
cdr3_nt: TGTGCCAGCAATCTTGGGGGGCTAGAAGAGACCCAGTACTTC

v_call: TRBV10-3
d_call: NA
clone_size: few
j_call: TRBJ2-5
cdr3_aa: CAISNLVGQNQETQYF
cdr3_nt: TGTGCCATCAGTAACTTGGTCGGACAGAACCAAGAGACCCAGTACTTC

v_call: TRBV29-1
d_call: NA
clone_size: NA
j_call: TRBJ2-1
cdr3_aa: CSVEVQGNEQFF
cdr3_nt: TGCAGCGTTGAGGTACAGGGCAATGAGCAGTTCTTC